These 8 T cell receptor beta chains came from one sample sequenced in a study of T-cell memory formation after mild COVID-19. TCRdb reanalysed the 5' RACE reads using MiXCR and keeps one entry per CDR3 protein. The sample has 340,000 or so distinct CDR3 sequences, 10% to 15% seen once. Sequenced material: PBMCs or a T cell subset sorted from them (not recorded which). These TCRs come from a man younger than 35 who had mild COVID-19 (a few samples of this study predate the infection). Cell type and time point are not known.

This clonotype was observed a few times. The chain has TRBV6-5 and TRBJ1-2, with D possibly TRBD1 on 6 matching bases. The V gene's germline CDR1 is MNHEY and CDR2 SVGAGI. Between the trimmed V and J ends, which lost 1 base and 4 bases, there was a span of 10 bases. The CDR3 sequence is 14 residues long. The CDR3 bases are TGTGCCAGCAGTTACTTTCAGGGGACCTATGGCTACACCTTC. It translates to CASSYFQGTYGYTF.

This clonotype was seen repeatedly, ten times or more. This chain connects TRBV4-2 to TRBJ2-1; D gene unclear. The germline CDR1 and CDR2 sequences are LGHNA and YNFKEQ. The CDR3 consists of 14 residues. Trimming took 0 bases from V and 6 from J, leaving 9 bases between them. The CDR3 region has the DNA TGTGCCAGCAGCCAAGATTCCCTTCTCAATGAGCAGTTCTTC. This encodes CASSQDSLLNEQFF.

This clonotype has only a few counts. V usage is TRBV7-2 and J usage is TRBJ1-5; D is unclear. CDR1 is SGHTA, CDR2 FQGNSA, per germline. V was shortened by 0 bases and J by 5 bases, with 5 bases between the two germline ends. The CDR3 runs to 13 residues. The CDR3 nucleotides read TGTGCCAGCAGCTTAGCCCGGGATCAGCCCCAGCATTTT. Its protein product is CASSLARDQPQHF.

CDR3 amino acids: CASSVDPSTGAEGYTF. CDR3 sequence (DNA): TGTGCCAGCAGCGTAGATCCCTCGACAGGGGCGGAGGGCTACACCTTC. V is TRBV9 and J is TRBJ1-2; 8 bases align to TRBD1. V trimming: 0 bases; J trimming: 8 bases; junction bases outside the gene matches: 12. This CDR3 has 16 residues. Per germline, CDR1 SGDLS and CDR2 YYNGEE. The full variable domain, with the rest looked up from reference TRBV9 and TRBJ1-2, is DSGVTQTPKHLITATGQRVTLRCSPRSGDLSVYWYQQSLDQGLQFLIQYYNGEERAKGNILERFSAQQFPDLHSELNLSSLELGDSALYFCASSVDPSTGAEGYTFGSGTRLTVV.

The sample holds a few counts of this clonotype. The CDR3 coding sequence is TGTGCCAGCAGTTACGGGCGGCATGTCGGGGAGCTGTTTTTT. This translates into CASSYGRHVGELFF. V gene TRBV6-2 or TRBV6-3 combines with J gene TRBJ2-2; no definite D call. The V end was cut by 2 bases, the J end by 7 bases, with 11 bases between. The CDR3 loop spans 14 amino acids. Looked up from germline, CDR1 is MNHEY and CDR2 is SVGEGT.

This clonotype came up a few times. The chain carries TRBV6-5 and TRBJ2-2; weak D call: TRBD2 (6 bases). Germline V gene lookup returns CDR1 MNHEY and CDR2 SVGAGI. This CDR3 spans 14 amino acids. V lost 3 bases and J lost 4, with 9 bases in between. The CDR3 loop reads CASSYWGVTGELFF. The CDR3 nucleotides are TGTGCCAGCAGTTATTGGGGGGTCACCGGGGAGCTGTTTTTT.

A few counts support this clonotype. Relative to the germline gene, one junction end is altered; a read error may explain this. The chain couples TRBV6-5 to TRBJ2-5, with no clear D. The CDR3 consists of 18 residues. Germline V CDR1 and CDR2: MNHEY, SVGAGI. The CDR3, as DNA: TGTGCCAGCAGTCACTCCGCCACGTCCTTAATAGGAAGGGAGACCCAGTACTTC. Residues: CASSHSATSLIGRETQYF.

The rearrangement uses TRBV6-1 and TRBJ2-7, with a tentative D call TRBD1 (6 bases). Germline assignment: CDR1 MNHNS and CDR2 SASEGT. V was pared by 5 bases and J by 3 bases, with 11 bases between. The CDR3 spans 13 residues. CDR3: CASSPGHHYEQYV. In nucleotides, the CDR3 is TGTGCCAGCAGTCCGGGACACCACTACGAGCAGTACGTC.